The table lists the clone carrying this T cell receptor beta chain with a few counts. V was clipped by 2 bases and J by 2 bases, with 12 bases between them. The CDR3 loop spans 15 amino acids. CDR1 SGHRS and CDR2 YFSETQ come from the germline V gene. In TCRdb, the RT-PCR reads were re-called with MiXCR into one record per CDR3 protein. This sample has hundreds of thousands of distinct CDR3 sequences, with approximately 15% found just once. The sample was memory CD4+ T cells from blood. This receptor was taken from a female donor in good health, serving as a healthy control. The rearrangement joins TRBV5-1 to TRBJ2-3; possible D gene TRBD1, 6 bases. The CDR3: CASSLTGLTTDTQYF. CDR3 nucleotide sequence: TGCGCCAGCAGCTTAACAGGGTTGACCACAGATACGCAGTATTTT.